This is a list of T cell receptor beta chains from one sample in a study of CXCR3-negative and CXCR3-positive naive CD8 T cells. Using the 5' RACE reads, TCRdb records one entry per CDR3 protein without DNA. Across approximately 56,000 distinct CDR3 sequences, the top ten clones capture approximately 1.5% of the sample. Sequences were obtained from naive CXCR3- CD8+ T cells from blood. The receptors derive from a human donor in good health. Some clones in this sample may be carry-over from other donors' samples. CDR3s include the opening cysteine and the closing phenylalanine or tryptophan. Fields, in order: J gene, V gene, CDR3 protein.

TRBJ2-7 | TRBV7-9 | CASSLVGGLAYEQYF
TRBJ1-1 | TRBV5-6 | CASSLSGKTTEAFF
TRBJ2-7 | TRBV7-2 | CASSLTSTYEQYF
TRBJ2-1 | TRBV11-3 | CASSFGSNEQFF
TRBJ2-7 | TRBV7-2 | CASSLGGCYEQYF
TRBJ1-1 | TRBV15 | CATSRVVDTEAFF
TRBJ2-3 | TRBV6-4 | CASSGGGATDTQYF
TRBJ2-7 | TRBV4-1 | CASSSRDRGPYEQYF
TRBJ2-1 | TRBV20-1 | CSAWTGKDNEQFF
TRBJ2-7 | TRBV29-1 | CSALAELAYEQYF